These 5 T cell receptor beta chains share one sample of origin, sequenced in a study of blood T cell repertoires in COVID-19. The protocol was immunoSEQ multiplex PCR, while the TCRdb copy is restricted to in-frame clones and leaves out a portion. Among over 150,000 clones listed, 87% were seen once. Material for sequencing was PBMCs or T cells enriched from blood (not recorded which). All receptors come from a woman aged 45-65 years who had recovered from COVID-19.

The chain carries TRBV4-1 and TRBJ2-4; 8 nucleotides line up with TRBD1. This CDR3 contains 18 residues. In germline, CDR1 is MGHRA, CDR2 YSYEKL. The J segment lost 1 base and the V segment lost 1 base, leaving 9 bases of the junction unmatched. In DNA, the CDR3 is TGCGCCAGCAGCCAAGTCACACAGGGGGTTAAGGCCAAAAACATTCAGTACTTC. It encodes CASSQVTQGVKAKNIQYF.

J is TRBJ2-7 and V is TRBV29-1; D is possibly TRBD2 (5 bases). V gave up 0 bases and J gave up 5 bases, with 14 bases separating them. The germline gives CDR1 SQVTM, CDR2 ANQGSEA. The CDR3 length is 14 residues. The CDR3 protein is CSVEEVPGVNEQYF. In nucleotides, the CDR3 is TGCAGCGTTGAAGAGGTTCCCGGGGTAAACGAGCAGTACTTC.

The rearrangement links TRBV12-3 or TRBV12-4 to TRBJ2-7, with TRBD1 matching 7 bases. The length of the CDR3 is 12 residues. The V gene end was trimmed by 6 bases and the J gene end by 7 bases; junction bases not matched to a gene: 6. The CDR3 sequence: CASSLLTGEQYF. The CDR3 region has the DNA TGTGCCAGCAGCCTCCTGACAGGGGAGCAGTACTTC.

DNA for the CDR3: TGTGCCAGCAGTTACCCACAGGGAAGGGGTGGCTACACCTTC. This sequence encodes CASSYPQGRGGYTF. The chain carries TRBV28 and TRBJ1-2; D is perhaps TRBD1 (6 bases). Germline V CDR1 and CDR2: MDHEN, SYDVKM. CDR3 length: 14 amino acids. V lost 4 bases and J 7 bases, leaving 16 bases between the germline ends.

The chain recombines TRBV6-6 with TRBJ2-2; 11 positions agree with TRBD1. J was trimmed by 3 bases and V by 7 bases; bases with no gene match: 7. Germline-derived CDR1 and CDR2 are MNHNY and SVGAGI (reference sequence). This CDR3 contains 16 residues. CDR3 protein: CASTKDRGRDTGELFF. CDR3 bases: TGTGCCAGCACAAAGGACAGGGGGCGAGACACCGGGGAGCTGTTTTTT.